This T cell receptor (beta chain) came from a study of cytomegalovirus exposure and HLA in healthy donors. Study in general: Previous work identified 120 million or so unique TCR beta sequences from about 200 million T cells.

Remarks on this clone: Its specificity is not known.

Germline CDR1 MGHRA, CDR2 YSYEKL. The CDR3 is 15 residues long. V lost 3 bases to trimming and J lost 5 bases, with 16 bases between them. Study conclusions and caveats: The study flagged about 150 TCR beta chains as cytomegalovirus-associated. The authors judged a highly shared variant cluster likely a sequencing artifact. Whilst most TCR sequences proved rare, a subset of public TCRs occurred across many donors.

PCR involved 60 Vbeta and 13 Jbeta primers. Repertoires were generated with immunoSEQ multiplex PCR, while TCRdb's copy carries only in-frame clones and drops some. This sample has around 90,000 clones, with around 84% found just once. The sample taken for sequencing was PBMCs. This sequence joins TRBV4-1 and TRBJ2-5, with D perhaps matching TRBD2 (6 bases). The TCR comes from a woman aged 40-49 years in good health and CMV-seronegative. The CDR3 bases are TGCGCCAGCAGCCACGGGAATGGGGGGAGGGAGACCCAGTACTTC. Translating gives CASSHGNGGRETQYF.